Listed here are 17 T cell receptor beta chains from one sample, sequenced in a study of shared clonotypes between healthy human individuals. The table came from immunoSEQ multiplex PCR; TCRdb's copy has only in-frame clones and leaves some out. This sample carries roughly 2.5 million clones, over 85% of them seen once, and the ten largest clones take 0.14%. Sequencing used naive CD4+ T cells sorted from blood. Subset meaning: CD45RA+ positively selected. These receptors were collected from a man between 18 and 35 years old in good health.

The rearrangement links TRBV19 to TRBJ1-6; D gene ambiguous. The CDR3 spans 16 residues. From germline, CDR1 is LNHDA and CDR2 SQIVND (reference sequence). The V end lost 6 bases, the J end lost 1 base, and 13 bases lay between the germline ends. CDR3 DNA: TGTGCCAGTAGCCCTTACGGGGAATCCTATAATTCACCCCTCCACTTT. As protein: CASSPYGESYNSPLHF.

Note on this clone: This specimen includes other DNA sequences encoding the same CDR3. The rearrangement uses TRBV18 and TRBJ2-7, with D uncertain. The germline V gene has CDR1 KGHSH and CDR2 LQKENI. CDR3 length equals 13 residues. V was clipped by 3 bases and J by 4 bases, with 10 bases between them. The DNA for the CDR3 is TGTGCCAGCTCACCCCCCAGTTTGTACGAGCAGTACTTC. It yields the protein CASSPPSLYEQYF.

This sequence joins TRBV18 and TRBJ2-7; 8 bases line up with TRBD1. The CDR3 covers 16 residues. V gave up 2 bases and J gave up 1 base; unmatched junction bases: 7. The germline V gene has CDR1 KGHSH and CDR2 LQKENI. DNA for the CDR3: TGTGCCAGCTCACCAGGAACAGGGGGGCCATCCTACGAGCAGTACTTC. It yields the protein CASSPGTGGPSYEQYF.

The V and J genes are TRBV27 and TRBJ1-4, with 7 bases that match TRBD1. Germline CDR1 MNHEY, CDR2 SMNVEV (reference sequence). CDR3 length equals 17 residues. Germline trimming cut 8 bases from V and 8 bases from J; bases unmatched to any gene: 20. CDR3 region: CASGSKPDRRSGEKLFF. DNA for the CDR3: TGTGCCAGCGGCTCAAAACCGGACAGGCGCTCAGGGGAAAAACTGTTTTTT.

Details on this clone: This sample includes further DNA sequences coding for the same CDR3. The CDR3 DNA sequence: TGTGCCAGCAGCCGCGGGACAAGCACAGATACGCAGTATTTT. It is translated as CASSRGTSTDTQYF. The chain couples TRBV11-2 to TRBJ2-3; perhaps D is TRBD1 or TRBD2 (6 bases each). Per the germline V gene, CDR1 is SGHAT and CDR2 is FQNNGV. V was shortened by 5 bases and J by 0 bases, with 9 bases between the two germline ends. The CDR3 is made up of 14 amino acids.

V and J are TRBV7-9 and TRBJ2-2; TRBD2 might be the D (5 bases). CDR3 length: 17 residues. The ends were cut back, 0 bases at V and 10 bases at J, with 21 bases in the middle. CDR1 SEHNR and CDR2 FQNEAQ come from the germline V gene (reference sequence). CDR3 DNA sequence: TGTGCCAGCAGCTTAGCAGGGATAACGCTAGCCAGCGTGGAGCTGTTTTTT. Its translation is CASSLAGITLASVELFF.

The rearrangement links TRBV6-5 to TRBJ2-7, with 9 nucleotides matching TRBD1. V lost 4 bases to trimming and J lost 4 bases; unmatched junction nucleotides: 8. Germline CDR1 and CDR2: MNHEY and SVGAGI. This CDR3 comprises 15 residues. The CDR3 region has the DNA TGTGCCAGCAGTTCAGAGGGACAGGGTGTATACGAGCAGTACTTC. Protein sequence: CASSSEGQGVYEQYF.

The V gene is TRBV5-6, the J gene TRBJ2-5; 9 positions agree with TRBD1. CDR1 and CDR2 from the germline V gene are SGHDT and YYEEEE. V dropped 4 bases and J dropped 5; count of bases not matched to a gene: 6. The CDR3 contains 14 residues. For the CDR3, the DNA is TGTGCCAGCAGCAGGGACAGGGTGGGGGAGACCCAGTACTTC. It encodes CASSRDRVGETQYF.

V usage is TRBV18 and J usage is TRBJ2-2; D is ambiguous. Trimming took off 3 bases at V and 7 bases at J, with 9 bases between the two ends. The CDR3 has 13 amino acids. Germline V CDR1 and CDR2: KGHSH, LQKENI. CDR3 sequence: CASSPDLDGELFF. Written as DNA, the CDR3 is TGTGCCAGCTCACCGGACCTGGACGGGGAGCTGTTTTTT.

The chain couples TRBV4-3 to TRBJ2-7; D may be TRBD2 (5 bases). From germline, CDR1 is LGHNA and CDR2 YSLEER. Trimming removed 1 base from V and 2 bases from J, with 15 bases in between. CDR3 length equals 16 residues. The CDR3 sequence is CASSQGSGRVPYEQYF. For the CDR3, the DNA is TGCGCCAGCAGCCAAGGGTCGGGAAGGGTCCCCTACGAGCAGTACTTC.

The chain combines TRBV6-1 with TRBJ1-1, with D perhaps matching TRBD1 (5 bases). The germline V and J ends were trimmed by 5 bases and 7 bases, with 17 bases remaining between them. Germline CDR1 reads MNHNS; CDR2 reads SASEGT. The CDR3 is 14 amino acids. DNA of the CDR3: TGTGCCAGCAGTATCGGGACGGCGACTATTGAAGCTTTCTTT. This translates into CASSIGTATIEAFF.

The CDR3 DNA follows: TGTGCCAGCAGGGGCCCGGCAGGGGCGGCGGGCGAGCAGTACTTC. Residues: CASRGPAGAAGEQYF. V usage is TRBV7-9 and J usage is TRBJ2-7; D is perhaps TRBD1 (6 bases). V lost 6 bases and J lost 6, with 21 bases in between. The CDR3 spans 15 residues. Germline CDR1 reads SEHNR; CDR2 reads FQNEAQ (reference sequence).

The chain has TRBV7-2 and TRBJ2-3; the match to TRBD2 covers 8 bases. V lost 0 bases to trimming and J lost 1 base; unmatched junction nucleotides: 3. Germline CDR1 reads SGHTA; CDR2 reads FQGNSA. The CDR3 totals 16 residues. CDR3 coding DNA: TGTGCCAGCAGCTTAGCGAGGCGGGGGGGCACAGATACGCAGTATTTT. Translated, it gives CASSLARRGGTDTQYF.

This clone was observed a single time. Other DNA sequences in the sample encode the same CDR3. V is TRBV6-5 and J is TRBJ1-1; possible D gene TRBD1, 5 bases. The ends were cut back, 5 bases at V and 5 bases at J, with 12 bases in the middle. The CDR3 loop spans 13 amino acids. The germline V gene encodes CDR1 MNHEY and CDR2 SVGAGI. The chain's CDR3 is CASSRGRGTEAFF. The CDR3 DNA is TGTGCCAGCAGTCGAGGACGGGGGACTGAAGCTTTCTTT.

For the CDR3, the DNA is TGCGCCAGCAGCCCGTCACTAGCGGGAGCCACCTACGAGCAGTACTTC. It codes for CASSPSLAGATYEQYF. The chain carries TRBV4-1 and TRBJ2-7; 11 bases line up with TRBD2. The germline V gene has CDR1 MGHRA and CDR2 YSYEKL. The V and J ends lost 4 bases and 2 bases, in that order; junction bases with no gene match: 7. This CDR3 contains 16 residues.

Here the CDR3 reads CASTRDTGTYEQYF. The CDR3 bases are TGTGCCAGCACCCGGGACACAGGGACCTACGAGCAGTACTTC. This rearrangement joins TRBV2 to TRBJ2-7, with D possibly TRBD1 on 6 matching bases. Trimming removed 7 bases from V and 2 bases from J, with 15 bases in between. Germline V gene data show CDR1 as SNHLY and CDR2 as FYNNEI. The CDR3 is made up of 14 amino acids.

The chain combines TRBV30 with TRBJ1-2; D call uncertain. The V end lost 0 bases, the J end lost 8 bases, and 22 bases lay between the germline ends. The CDR3 contains 16 residues. Per the germline V gene, CDR1 is GTSNPN and CDR2 is SVGIG (reference sequence). The CDR3 region is CAWSVPLVKRVDGYTF. In DNA form, the CDR3 reads TGTGCCTGGAGTGTACCCCTTGTGAAGCGGGTTGACGGCTACACCTTC.